This entry concerns a single T cell receptor (beta chain). This sample is drawn from a study of OX40 agonist ivuxolimab in advanced cancers. Clones were read by immunoSEQ multiplex PCR, and TCRdb kept only the in-frame ones, dropping some. This repertoire shows tens of thousands of clones, over 80% found once; its top ten account for more than 0.5%. CDR3 size: 13 residues. Trimming cost V 0 bases and J 5 bases, with 8 bases left between them. CDR1 is SGHRS, CDR2 YFSETQ, per germline. Material: CD4+ or CD8+ T cells sorted from blood, obtained in a trial of the OX40 agonist ivuxolimab. The clonotype originates from an adult with an advanced solid tumor such as melanoma, head and neck, liver or kidney cancer. The chain uses TRBV5-1 and TRBJ1-1; D gene unclear. CDR3: CASSLVLGTEAFF. In DNA, the CDR3 is TGCGCCAGCAGCTTGGTTCTGGGGACTGAAGCTTTCTTT. The variable domain in full, with the rest retrieved from reference TRBV5-1 and TRBJ1-1, is KAGVTQTPRYLIKTRGQQVTLSCSPISGHRSVSWYQQTPGQGLQFLFEYFSETQRNKGNFPGRFSGRQFSNSRSEMNVSTLELGDSALYLCASSLVLGTEAFFGQGTRLTVV.